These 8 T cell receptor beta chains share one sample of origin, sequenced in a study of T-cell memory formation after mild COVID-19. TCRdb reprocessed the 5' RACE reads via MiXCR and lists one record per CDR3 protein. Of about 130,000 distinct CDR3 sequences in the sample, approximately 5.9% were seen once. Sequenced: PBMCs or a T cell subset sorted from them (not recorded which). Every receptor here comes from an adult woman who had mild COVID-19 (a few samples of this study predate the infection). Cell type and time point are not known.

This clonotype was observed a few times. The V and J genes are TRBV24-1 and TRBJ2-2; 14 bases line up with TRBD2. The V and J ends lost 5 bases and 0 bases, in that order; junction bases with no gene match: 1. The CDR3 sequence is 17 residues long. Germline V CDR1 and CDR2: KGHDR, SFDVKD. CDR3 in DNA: TGTGCCACCAGTGTGGGACTAGCGGGGGCGAACACCGGGGAGCTGTTTTTT. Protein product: CATSVGLAGANTGELFF.

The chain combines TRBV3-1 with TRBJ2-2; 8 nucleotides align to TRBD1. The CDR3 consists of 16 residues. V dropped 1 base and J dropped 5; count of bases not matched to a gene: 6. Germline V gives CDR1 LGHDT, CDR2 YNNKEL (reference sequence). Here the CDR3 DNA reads TGTGCCAGCAGCCAAGCTAGGACAGGGCAAACCGGGGAGCTGTTTTTT. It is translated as CASSQARTGQTGELFF.

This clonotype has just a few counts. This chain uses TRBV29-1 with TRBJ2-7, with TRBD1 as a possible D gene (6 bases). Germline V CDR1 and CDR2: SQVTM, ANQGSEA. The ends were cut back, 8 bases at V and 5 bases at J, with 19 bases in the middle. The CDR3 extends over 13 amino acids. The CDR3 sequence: CSTAGTTGNEQYF. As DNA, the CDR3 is TGCAGCACGGCCGGGACCACAGGGAACGAGCAGTACTTC.

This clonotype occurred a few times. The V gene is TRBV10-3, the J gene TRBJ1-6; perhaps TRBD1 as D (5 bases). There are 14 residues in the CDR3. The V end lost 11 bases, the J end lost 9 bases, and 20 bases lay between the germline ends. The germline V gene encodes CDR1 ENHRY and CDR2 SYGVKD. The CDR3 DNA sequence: TGTGCCTCTGCGAGGTTAGGGGATGGTTCACCCCTCCACTTT. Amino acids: CASARLGDGSPLHF.

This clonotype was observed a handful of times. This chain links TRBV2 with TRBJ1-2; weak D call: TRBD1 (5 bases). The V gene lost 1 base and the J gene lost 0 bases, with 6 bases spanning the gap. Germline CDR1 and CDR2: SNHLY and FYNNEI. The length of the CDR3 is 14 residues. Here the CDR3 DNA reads TGTGCCAGCAGTGAAGGGGGACCTAACTATGGCTACACCTTC. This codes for CASSEGGPNYGYTF. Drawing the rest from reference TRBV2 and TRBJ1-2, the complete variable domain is EPEVTQTPSHQVTQMGQEVILRCVPISNHLYFYWYRQILGQKVEFLVSFYNNEISEKSEIFDDQFSVERPDGSNFTLKIRSTKLEDSAMYFCASSEGGPNYGYTFGSGTRLTVV.

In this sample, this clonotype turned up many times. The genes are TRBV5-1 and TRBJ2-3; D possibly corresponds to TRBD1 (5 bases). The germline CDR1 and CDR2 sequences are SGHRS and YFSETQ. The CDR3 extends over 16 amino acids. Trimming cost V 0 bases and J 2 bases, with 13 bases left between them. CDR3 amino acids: CASSLDGRVLTDTQYF. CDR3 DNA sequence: TGCGCCAGCAGCTTGGATGGCAGGGTCCTCACAGATACGCAGTATTTT.

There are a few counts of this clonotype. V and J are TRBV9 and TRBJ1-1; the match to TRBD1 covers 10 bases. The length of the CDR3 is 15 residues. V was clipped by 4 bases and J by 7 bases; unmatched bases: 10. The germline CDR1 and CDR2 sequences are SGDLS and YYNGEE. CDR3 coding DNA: TGTGCCAGCAGCCCTCCGGGACAGGGGTCGGGTGAAGCTTTCTTT. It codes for CASSPPGQGSGEAFF.

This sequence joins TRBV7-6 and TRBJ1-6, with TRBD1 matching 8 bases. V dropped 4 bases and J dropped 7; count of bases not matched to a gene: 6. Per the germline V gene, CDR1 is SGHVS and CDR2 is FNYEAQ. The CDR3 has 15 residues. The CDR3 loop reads CASSSRTGSNSPLHF. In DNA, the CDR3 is TGTGCCAGCAGCTCTAGGACAGGGAGCAATTCACCCCTCCACTTT.